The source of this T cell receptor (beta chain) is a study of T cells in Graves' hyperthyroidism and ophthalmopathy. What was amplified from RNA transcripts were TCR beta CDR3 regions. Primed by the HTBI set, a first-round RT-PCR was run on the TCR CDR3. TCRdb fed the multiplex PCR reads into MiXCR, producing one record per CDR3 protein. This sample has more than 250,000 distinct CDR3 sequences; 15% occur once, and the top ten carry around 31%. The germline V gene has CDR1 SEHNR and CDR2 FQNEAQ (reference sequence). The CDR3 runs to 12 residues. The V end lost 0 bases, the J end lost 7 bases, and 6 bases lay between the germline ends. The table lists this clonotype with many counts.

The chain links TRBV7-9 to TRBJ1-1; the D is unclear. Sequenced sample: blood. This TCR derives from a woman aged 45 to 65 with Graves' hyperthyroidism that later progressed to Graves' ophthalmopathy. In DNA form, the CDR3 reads TGTGCCAGCAGCTTAGCCCGGGATGAAGCTTTCTTT. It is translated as CASSLARDEAFF.